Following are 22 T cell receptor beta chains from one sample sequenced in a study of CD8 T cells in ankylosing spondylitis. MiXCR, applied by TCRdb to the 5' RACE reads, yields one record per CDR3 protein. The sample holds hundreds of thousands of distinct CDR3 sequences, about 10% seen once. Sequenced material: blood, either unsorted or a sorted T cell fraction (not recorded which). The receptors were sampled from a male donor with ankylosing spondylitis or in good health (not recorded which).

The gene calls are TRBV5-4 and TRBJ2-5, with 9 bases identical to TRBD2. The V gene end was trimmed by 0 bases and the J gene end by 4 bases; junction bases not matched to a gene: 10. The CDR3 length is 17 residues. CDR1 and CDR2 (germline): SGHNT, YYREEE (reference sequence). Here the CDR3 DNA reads TGTGCCAGCAGCTTGGATACGCGGGGGGGAGCGGGAGAGACCCAGTACTTC. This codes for CASSLDTRGGAGETQYF.

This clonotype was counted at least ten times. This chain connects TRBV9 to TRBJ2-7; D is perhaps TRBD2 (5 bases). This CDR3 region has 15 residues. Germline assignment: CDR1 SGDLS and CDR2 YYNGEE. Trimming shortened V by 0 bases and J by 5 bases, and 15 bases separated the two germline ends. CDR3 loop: CASSVGFASPNEQYF. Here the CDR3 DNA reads TGTGCCAGCAGCGTAGGGTTCGCTAGCCCTAACGAGCAGTACTTC.

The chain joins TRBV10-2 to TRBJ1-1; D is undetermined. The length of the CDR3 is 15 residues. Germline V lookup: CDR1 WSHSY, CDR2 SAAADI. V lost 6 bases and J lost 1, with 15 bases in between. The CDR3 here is CASSPLERGNTEAFF. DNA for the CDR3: TGCGCCAGCAGCCCTCTAGAACGGGGGAACACTGAAGCTTTCTTT.

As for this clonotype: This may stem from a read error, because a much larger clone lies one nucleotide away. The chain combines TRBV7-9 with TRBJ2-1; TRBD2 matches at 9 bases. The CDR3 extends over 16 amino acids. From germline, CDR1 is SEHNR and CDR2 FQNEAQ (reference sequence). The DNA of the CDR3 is TGTGCCAGCAGCTTATTGGCGGGGGGGCCCAACAATGAGCAGTTGTTC. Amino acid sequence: CASSLLAGGPNNEQLF.

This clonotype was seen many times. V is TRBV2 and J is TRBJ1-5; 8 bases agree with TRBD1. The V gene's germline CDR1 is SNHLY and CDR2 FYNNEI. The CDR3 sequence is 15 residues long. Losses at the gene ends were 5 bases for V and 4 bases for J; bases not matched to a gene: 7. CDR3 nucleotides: TGTGCCAGCAGTCCCTCCCAGGGGGCGAATCAGCCCCAGCATTTT. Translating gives CASSPSQGANQPQHF.

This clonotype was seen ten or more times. The CDR3 DNA reads TGTGCCAGCAGTCTCGGGACAGACCTTCCTGAAGCTTTCTTT. It codes for CASSLGTDLPEAFF. The V gene is TRBV28, the J gene TRBJ1-1; 7 nucleotides align to TRBD1. Germline CDR1 is MDHEN and CDR2 is SYDVKM. The CDR3 has 14 amino acids. J lost 6 bases, V lost 5 bases, and 9 bases had no gene match.

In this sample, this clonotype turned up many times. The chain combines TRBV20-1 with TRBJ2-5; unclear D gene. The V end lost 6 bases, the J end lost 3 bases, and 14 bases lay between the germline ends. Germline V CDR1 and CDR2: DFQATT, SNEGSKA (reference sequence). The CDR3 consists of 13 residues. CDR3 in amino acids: CSAPVLGKETQYF. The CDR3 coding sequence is TGCAGTGCCCCAGTATTGGGGAAAGAGACCCAGTACTTC.

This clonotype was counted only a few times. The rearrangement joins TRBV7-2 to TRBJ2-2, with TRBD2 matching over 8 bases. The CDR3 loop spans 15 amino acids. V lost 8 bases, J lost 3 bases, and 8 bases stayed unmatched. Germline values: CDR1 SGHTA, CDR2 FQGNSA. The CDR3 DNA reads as TGTGCCAGCGCCCCACGGGGGGGCGACACCGGGGAGCTGTTTTTT. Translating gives CASAPRGGDTGELFF.

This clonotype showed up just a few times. CDR3 coding DNA: TGTGCCAGCTCCGTCGGAGGGGACGAAAAACTGTTTTTT. It specifies CASSVGGDEKLFF. J is TRBJ1-4 and V is TRBV18; the D gene is possibly TRBD1 (5 bases). In germline, CDR1 is KGHSH, CDR2 LQKENI. The CDR3 has 13 amino acids. Trimming shortened V by 6 bases and J by 8 bases, and 13 bases separated the two germline ends.

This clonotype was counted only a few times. The CDR3 protein is CASTFPRAKRGNEQFF. In DNA form, the CDR3 reads TGTGCCAGCACCTTCCCCAGGGCTAAAAGGGGCAATGAGCAGTTCTTC. The V and J genes are TRBV12-3 or TRBV12-4 and TRBJ2-1; D possibly corresponds to TRBD1 (5 bases). V dropped 7 bases and J dropped 6 bases, with 22 bases sitting between them. The CDR3 is 16 amino acids.

This chain's CDR3 is CASSLPTGDNEQFF. CDR3 coding DNA: TGCGCCAGCAGCTTGCCGACAGGGGACAATGAGCAGTTCTTC. The chain links TRBV5-1 to TRBJ2-1; 8 nucleotides align to TRBD1. Trimming removed 1 base from V and 5 bases from J; junction bases left unmatched: 2. This CDR3 is built from 14 residues. Germline lookup yields CDR1 SGHRS and CDR2 YFSETQ.

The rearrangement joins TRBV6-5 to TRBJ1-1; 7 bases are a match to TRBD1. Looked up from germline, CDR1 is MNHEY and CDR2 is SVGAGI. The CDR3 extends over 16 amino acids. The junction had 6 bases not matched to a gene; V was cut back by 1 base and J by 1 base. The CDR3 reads CASSYWGTVTNTEAFF. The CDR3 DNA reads TGTGCCAGCAGTTACTGGGGGACAGTAACGAACACTGAAGCTTTCTTT.

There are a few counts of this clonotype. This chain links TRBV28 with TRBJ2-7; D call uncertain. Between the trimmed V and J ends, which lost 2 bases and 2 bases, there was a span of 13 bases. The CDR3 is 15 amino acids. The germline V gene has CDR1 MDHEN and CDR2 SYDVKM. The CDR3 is CASSLNRKGAYEQYF. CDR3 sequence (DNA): TGTGCCAGCAGTTTAAATAGGAAGGGTGCCTACGAGCAGTACTTC.

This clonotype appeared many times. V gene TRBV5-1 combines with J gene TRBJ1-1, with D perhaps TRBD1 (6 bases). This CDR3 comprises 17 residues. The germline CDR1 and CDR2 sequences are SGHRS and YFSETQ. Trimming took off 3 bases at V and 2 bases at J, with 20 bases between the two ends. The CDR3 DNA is TGCGCCAGCAGCTCGACGGGACACCAAGGGGTCAACACTGAAGCTTTCTTT. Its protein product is CASSSTGHQGVNTEAFF. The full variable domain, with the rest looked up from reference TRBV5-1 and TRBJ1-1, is KAGVTQTPRYLIKTRGQQVTLSCSPISGHRSVSWYQQTPGQGLQFLFEYFSETQRNKGNFPGRFSGRQFSNSRSEMNVSTLELGDSALYLCASSSTGHQGVNTEAFFGQGTRLTVV.

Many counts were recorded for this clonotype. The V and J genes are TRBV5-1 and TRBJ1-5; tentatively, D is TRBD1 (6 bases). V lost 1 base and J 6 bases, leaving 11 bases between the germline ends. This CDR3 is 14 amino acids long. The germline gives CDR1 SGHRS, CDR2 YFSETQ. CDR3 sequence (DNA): TGCGCCAGCAGCTTGACAGGGACGAGTCAGCCCCAGCATTTT. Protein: CASSLTGTSQPQHF.

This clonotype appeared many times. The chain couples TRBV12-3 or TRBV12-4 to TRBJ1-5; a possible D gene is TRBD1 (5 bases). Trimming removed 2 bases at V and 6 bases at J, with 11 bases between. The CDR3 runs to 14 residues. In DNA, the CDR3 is TGTGCCAGCAGTTTACAGGGAGTGGGTCAGCCCCAGCATTTT. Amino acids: CASSLQGVGQPQHF.

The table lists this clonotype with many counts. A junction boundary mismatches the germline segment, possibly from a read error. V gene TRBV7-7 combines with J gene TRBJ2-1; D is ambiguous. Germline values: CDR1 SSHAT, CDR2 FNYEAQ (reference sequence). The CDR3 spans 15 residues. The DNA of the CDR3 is TGTGCTAGCAGCCCGAGCCATGATCCCTACAATGAGCAGTTCTTC. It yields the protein CASSPSHDPYNEQFF.

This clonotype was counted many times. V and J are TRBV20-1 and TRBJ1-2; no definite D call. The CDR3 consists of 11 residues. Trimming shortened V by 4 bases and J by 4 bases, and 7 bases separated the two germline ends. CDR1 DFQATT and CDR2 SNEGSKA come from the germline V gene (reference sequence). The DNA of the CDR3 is TGCAGTGCTAACAGAGTCTATGGCTACACCTTC. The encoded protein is CSANRVYGYTF.

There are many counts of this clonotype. CDR3 DNA: TGTGCCAGCAGTCTTGTAGGGACAACCCGCAATCAGCCCCAGCATTTT. The encoded protein is CASSLVGTTRNQPQHF. J is TRBJ1-5 and V is TRBV12-3 or TRBV12-4; D is perhaps TRBD1 (6 bases). Trimming cost V 5 bases and J 2 bases, with 16 bases left between them. The CDR3 extends over 16 amino acids.

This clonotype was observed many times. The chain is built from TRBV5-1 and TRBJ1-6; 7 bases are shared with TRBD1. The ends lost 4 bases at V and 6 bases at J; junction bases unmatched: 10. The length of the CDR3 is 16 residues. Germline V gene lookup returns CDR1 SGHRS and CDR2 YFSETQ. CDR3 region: CASSPNTGTANSPLHF. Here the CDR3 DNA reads TGCGCCAGCAGCCCAAACACCGGGACAGCTAATTCACCCCTCCACTTT.

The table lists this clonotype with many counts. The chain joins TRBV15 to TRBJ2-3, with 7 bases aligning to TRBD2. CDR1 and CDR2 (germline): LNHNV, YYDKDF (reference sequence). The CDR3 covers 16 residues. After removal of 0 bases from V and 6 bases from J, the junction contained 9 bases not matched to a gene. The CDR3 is CATSRDMAGVQDTQYF. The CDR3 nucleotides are TGTGCCACCAGCAGAGATATGGCGGGGGTTCAGGATACGCAGTATTTT.

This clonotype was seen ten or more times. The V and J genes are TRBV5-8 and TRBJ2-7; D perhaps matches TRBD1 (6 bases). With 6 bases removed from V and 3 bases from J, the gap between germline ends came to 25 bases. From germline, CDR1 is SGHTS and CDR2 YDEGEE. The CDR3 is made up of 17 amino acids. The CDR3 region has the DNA TGTGCCAGCACCTATCAGGGGTGGAGAGAAGACCTCTACGAGCAGTACTTC. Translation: CASTYQGWREDLYEQYF. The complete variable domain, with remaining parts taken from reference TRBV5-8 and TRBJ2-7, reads EAGVTQSPTHLIKTRGQQATLRCSPISGHTSVYWYQQALGLGLQFLLWYDEGEERNRGNFPPRFSGRQFPNYSSELNVNALELEDSALYLCASTYQGWREDLYEQYFGPGTRLTVT.